Below are 21 T cell receptor beta chains sequenced from a single sample in a study of blood T cell repertoires in COVID-19. Profiling relied on immunoSEQ multiplex PCR, and the TCRdb table lists in-frame clones only, not all of them. The profile shows under 400,000 clones, approximately 89% of them singletons. What was sequenced was peripheral blood. The origin of the receptors is a woman in her twenties or thirties with COVID-19, enrolled during active disease.

The J gene is TRBJ1-2, the V gene TRBV6-1, with no clear D. Germline V lookup: CDR1 MNHNS, CDR2 SASEGT. This CDR3 region has 13 residues. Trimming removed 3 bases from V and 8 bases from J, with 13 bases in between. The CDR3 DNA is TGTGCCAGCAGTGAGGTGAAGGGAGGGGGCTACACCTTC. Translated: CASSEVKGGGYTF.

The chain links TRBV6-5 to TRBJ2-7; TRBD2 aligns across 7 bases. CDR1 and CDR2 (germline): MNHEY, SVGAGI. This CDR3 is 12 amino acids long. V lost 11 bases to trimming and J lost 2 bases; unmatched junction nucleotides: 6. CDR3 DNA: TGTGCCGGGGGGGACCCCACCTACGAGCAGTACTTC. Translated: CAGGDPTYEQYF.

This sequence joins TRBV21-1 and TRBJ1-3. TRBV21-1 is deemed a pseudogene. This CDR3 spans 16 amino acids. CDR3 in amino acids: CASSRSESMTGNTIYF. In DNA form, the CDR3 reads TGTGCCAGCAGCAGGTCGGAGTCCATGACTGGAAACACCATATATTTT.

The chain links TRBV15 to TRBJ1-1; 8 positions match TRBD1. Germline V gene sequence: CDR1 LNHNV, CDR2 YYDKDF (reference sequence). CDR3 length: 13 amino acids. Trimming took 2 bases from V and 9 from J; bases not matched to a gene: 5. CDR3 in amino acids: CATSRTGQGKAFF. The DNA for the CDR3 is TGTGCCACCAGCAGAACTGGACAGGGTAAAGCTTTCTTT.

This clone was detected a few times. In DNA form, the CDR3 reads TGTGCCAGCAGCCAAGCTACCGGGACAGATTCTCTCGAGCAGTACTTC. Its translation is CASSQATGTDSLEQYF. The chain carries TRBV14 and TRBJ2-7; 7 bases agree with TRBD1. The CDR3 consists of 16 residues. From germline, CDR1 is SGHDN and CDR2 FVKESK. Trimming cost V 1 base and J 6 bases; bases outside gene matches: 12.

The rearrangement uses TRBV7-6 and TRBJ2-5; TRBD2 matches at 12 bases. The CDR3 is made up of 16 amino acids. With V trimmed by 3 bases and J by 3 bases, 5 bases remained unmatched. Germline lookup yields CDR1 SGHVS and CDR2 FNYEAQ. CDR3 DNA: TGTGCCAGCAGCTTCGGGACTAGCGGGTTCGAAGAGACCCAGTACTTC. Its protein is CASSFGTSGFEETQYF.

This clone has only one observation. The J gene is TRBJ2-5, the V gene TRBV19; 8 bases are a match to TRBD1. Trimming removed 0 bases from V and 5 bases from J; junction bases left unmatched: 8. The CDR3 extends over 16 amino acids. From germline, CDR1 is LNHDA and CDR2 SQIVND (reference sequence). The CDR3 region has the DNA TGTGCCAGTAGTATAGATCCGTCAGGACAGGGTGAGACCCAGTACTTC. This codes for CASSIDPSGQGETQYF. Supplemented by reference TRBV19 and TRBJ2-5, the full variable domain reads DGGITQSPKYLFRKEGQNVTLSCEQNLNHDAMYWYRQDPGQGLRLIYYSQIVNDFQKGDIAEGYSVSREKKESFPLTVTSAQKNPTAFYLCASSIDPSGQGETQYFGPGTRLLVL.

This chain connects TRBV6-1 to TRBJ1-1, with D unclear. The CDR3 covers 14 residues. Trimming shortened V by 3 bases and J by 0 bases, and 8 bases separated the two germline ends. Germline V gene lookup returns CDR1 MNHNS and CDR2 SASEGT. The DNA for the CDR3 is TGTGCCAGCAGTGAGTACAGACTGAACACTGAAGCTTTCTTT. This encodes CASSEYRLNTEAFF.

This chain uses TRBV6-2 or TRBV6-3 with TRBJ2-3; unclear D gene. Deletions cut 2 bases from V and 6 bases from J, with 9 bases between. Germline V gene lookup returns CDR1 MNHEY and CDR2 SVGEGT. CDR3 size: 13 residues. The CDR3 here is CASSYSPRDTQYF. For the CDR3, the DNA is TGTGCCAGCAGTTACAGTCCGCGGGATACGCAGTATTTT.

This clone was observed a few times. The chain has TRBV4-1 and TRBJ1-2; 12 bases fit TRBD1. The germline V gene has CDR1 MGHRA and CDR2 YSYEKL. There are 17 residues in the CDR3. The junction had 10 bases not matched to a gene; V was cut back by 2 bases and J by 6 bases. CDR3 nucleotide sequence: TGCGCCAGCAGCCAAAATGACCGGGACAGGGGGCAGAATGGCTACACCTTC. It translates to CASSQNDRDRGQNGYTF.

J is TRBJ1-1 and V is TRBV18; D is undetermined. Germline loops: CDR1 KGHSH, CDR2 LQKENI. V was shortened by 6 bases and J by 0 bases, with 11 bases between the two germline ends. The CDR3 sequence is 14 residues long. The CDR3 coding sequence is TGTGCCAGCTCCCTCCTCGAGGTGAACACTGAAGCTTTCTTT. Protein: CASSLLEVNTEAFF.

The chain joins TRBV10-3 to TRBJ2-7; D is ambiguous. The CDR3 length is 13 residues. The V and J ends lost 0 bases and 5 bases respectively, with 8 bases between them. Germline V gene sequence: CDR1 ENHRY, CDR2 SYGVKD. This CDR3 reads CAISESFGDEQYF. The CDR3 region has the DNA TGTGCCATCAGTGAGTCCTTCGGTGACGAGCAGTACTTC.

This rearrangement joins TRBV2 to TRBJ1-6, with D possibly being TRBD1 (5 bases). The CDR3 runs to 15 residues. V was shortened by 9 bases and J by 0 bases, with 12 bases between the two germline ends. Germline loops: CDR1 SNHLY, CDR2 FYNNEI. CDR3 in amino acids: CASSPDSSYNSPLHF. The CDR3 DNA reads as TGTGCCAGTTCCCCCGACAGCTCCTATAATTCACCCCTCCACTTT.

V is TRBV3-1 (or the pseudogene TRBV3-2) and J is TRBJ2-5; TRBD1 agrees at 9 bases. The germline V gene has CDR1 LGHDT and CDR2 YNNKEL (reference sequence). This CDR3 has 14 residues. V was pared by 4 bases and J by 5 bases, with 5 bases of the junction left unmatched. CDR3 nucleotides: TGTGCCAGCAGCCCACGGACAGGGGCGGAGACCCAGTACTTC. Protein sequence: CASSPRTGAETQYF.

This clone was observed a single time. The chain has TRBV19 and TRBJ2-7, with 7 nucleotides matching TRBD1. Germline V gene data show CDR1 as LNHDA and CDR2 as SQIVND (reference sequence). The CDR3 loop spans 15 amino acids. With V trimmed by 7 bases and J by 3 bases, 12 bases remained unmatched. CDR3 in amino acids: CASNMTPNRGYEQYF. CDR3 in DNA: TGTGCCAGTAACATGACGCCGAACAGGGGCTACGAGCAGTACTTC. The full variable domain, its missing parts supplied by reference TRBV19 and TRBJ2-7, is DGGITQSPKYLFRKEGQNVTLSCEQNLNHDAMYWYRQDPGQGLRLIYYSQIVNDFQKGDIAEGYSVSREKKESFPLTVTSAQKNPTAFYLCASNMTPNRGYEQYFGPGTRLTVT.

The chain employs TRBV19 and TRBJ2-7; D may be TRBD1 (5 bases). CDR3 length: 13 amino acids. Germline CDR1 and CDR2: LNHDA and SQIVND (reference sequence). The V gene lost 5 bases and the J gene lost 0 bases, with 8 bases spanning the gap. DNA of the CDR3: TGTGCCAGTAGTCTAACAGGCTCCTACGAGCAGTACTTC. Translation gives CASSLTGSYEQYF.

CDR3 in amino acids: CASSLGGGLQETQYF. In nucleotides, the CDR3 is TGTGCCAGCAGCTTAGGCGGGGGCCTCCAAGAGACCCAGTACTTC. V and J are TRBV7-2 and TRBJ2-5; D might be TRBD2 (7 bases). CDR1 and CDR2 from the germline V gene are SGHTA and FQGNSA. CDR3 size: 15 residues. V lost 1 base to trimming and J lost 1 base, with 10 bases between them.

This rearrangement joins TRBV3-1 (or the pseudogene TRBV3-2) to TRBJ2-5, with 9 bases that match TRBD1. Germline-derived CDR1 and CDR2 are LGHDT and YNNKEL (reference sequence). The CDR3 is 16 residues long. V was pared by 10 bases and J by 3 bases, with 15 bases of the junction left unmatched. The CDR3 is CATKRGTGGLKETQYF. The DNA for the CDR3 is TGTGCCACCAAGAGGGGTACAGGGGGCCTCAAAGAGACCCAGTACTTC.

This chain connects TRBV3-1 (or the pseudogene TRBV3-2) to TRBJ1-4; no clear D. The V end lost 2 bases, the J end lost 1 base, and 8 bases lay between the germline ends. The germline CDR1 and CDR2 sequences are LGHDT and YNNKEL (reference sequence). The CDR3 has 15 amino acids. In DNA form, the CDR3 reads TGTGCCAGCAGCCAAAGAGGAGGAACTAATGAAAAACTGTTTTTT. It translates to CASSQRGGTNEKLFF.

The chain has TRBV9 and TRBJ1-4; 9 bases match TRBD1. The ends lost 4 bases at V and 5 bases at J; junction bases unmatched: 9. The CDR3 is 16 amino acids. In germline, CDR1 is SGDLS, CDR2 YYNGEE. Here the CDR3 reads CASSYRDRVGNEKLFF. In DNA form, the CDR3 reads TGTGCCAGCAGCTACCGGGACAGGGTTGGAAATGAAAAACTGTTTTTT.

The CDR3 loop is CASSNRGHGYTF. The DNA for the CDR3 is TGTGCCAGCAGTAACAGGGGGCATGGCTACACCTTC. This chain uses TRBV6-6 with TRBJ1-2; 9 bases fit TRBD1. Losses at the gene ends were 5 bases for V and 6 bases for J; bases not matched to a gene: 1. This CDR3 has 12 amino acids. CDR1 and CDR2 (germline): MNHNY, SVGAGI (reference sequence).